The 18 T cell receptor beta chains below come from one sample, sequenced in a study of shared clonotypes between healthy human individuals. The repertoire was sequenced with immunoSEQ multiplex PCR; TCRdb's copy has only in-frame clones and lacks some. The profile shows a few hundred thousand clones, about 74% of them singletons. Source material: memory CD4+ T cells sorted from blood. The subset here: CD45RA-negative fraction. Receptors originate from a man younger than 45 in good health.

This clone was found once. The genes are TRBV11-3 and TRBJ2-1; D possibly corresponds to TRBD2 (5 bases). Germline V gene data show CDR1 as SGHNT and CDR2 as YENEEA. V gave up 1 base and J gave up 6 bases, with 13 bases separating them. This CDR3 has 15 residues. In DNA form, the CDR3 reads TGTGCCAGCAGCTTAGTTTCGGCGGGCTTCAATGAGCAGTTCTTC. Encoded protein: CASSLVSAGFNEQFF.

This sequence joins TRBV27 and TRBJ1-5, with a tentative D call TRBD1 (6 bases). Germline loops: CDR1 MNHEY, CDR2 SMNVEV (reference sequence). The ends were cut back, 3 bases at V and 0 bases at J, with 15 bases in the middle. This CDR3 spans 17 amino acids. The CDR3 sequence: CASSLGRGLYSNQPQHF. The CDR3 DNA reads as TGTGCCAGCAGTTTGGGCAGGGGCCTCTATAGCAATCAGCCCCAGCATTTT.

This chain joins TRBV19 and TRBJ1-5, with 7 bases matching TRBD1. CDR1 and CDR2 (germline): LNHDA, SQIVND (reference sequence). The CDR3 has 15 residues. Trimming at V came to 3 bases and at J to 1 base, leaving 3 bases not matched to a gene. This chain's CDR3 is CASSIQGVSNQPQHF. The CDR3 nucleotides are TGTGCCAGTAGTATTCAGGGGGTCAGCAATCAGCCCCAGCATTTT.

The chain combines TRBV7-2 with TRBJ1-2, with D possibly matching TRBD1 (6 bases). CDR1 is SGHTA and CDR2 is FQGNSA in the germline V gene. The CDR3 totals 14 residues. Deletions cut 5 bases from V and 4 bases from J, with 14 bases between. CDR3 in DNA: TGTGCCAGCAGCATAGTACAGGGAGGCTATGGCTACACCTTC. It specifies CASSIVQGGYGYTF.

Concerning this clone itself: Other nucleotide sequences in the sample specify the same CDR3. This sequence joins TRBV9 and TRBJ2-3; D not certain. V was pared by 0 bases and J by 1 base, with 6 bases between. CDR3 size: 14 residues. Germline CDR1 reads SGDLS; CDR2 reads YYNGEE. The DNA of the CDR3 is TGTGCCAGCAGCGTAGGAAGCGGCACAGATACGCAGTATTTT. Protein sequence: CASSVGSGTDTQYF.

V is TRBV29-1 and J is TRBJ2-5, with D possibly being TRBD1 or TRBD2 (5 bases each). Trimming shortened V by 4 bases and J by 5 bases, and 11 bases separated the two germline ends. Germline assignment: CDR1 SQVTM and CDR2 ANQGSEA. CDR3 length: 12 amino acids. CDR3 residues: CSVVRGPETQYF. In DNA form, the CDR3 reads TGCAGCGTTGTGAGGGGTCCGGAGACCCAGTACTTC.

The chain couples TRBV30 to TRBJ2-7; 11 bases agree with TRBD2. The CDR3 loop spans 15 amino acids. The trim removed 1 base at V and 4 bases at J, leaving 6 bases unmatched. Looked up from germline, CDR1 is GTSNPN and CDR2 is SVGIG (reference sequence). The CDR3 region is CAWSAQTSGRYEQYF. The CDR3 nucleotides are TGTGCCTGGAGTGCACAAACTAGCGGGAGATACGAGCAGTACTTC.

In the case of this clone: Sequence at one end of the junction differs from germline and may be a read error. This sequence joins TRBV16 and TRBJ2-1, with a possible D match to TRBD2 (6 bases). Per germline, CDR1 KGHSY and CDR2 FQNENV. The CDR3 is made up of 16 amino acids. CDR3: CASGQSFLATYNEQFF. The DNA for the CDR3 is TGTGCCAGCGGCCAATCGTTTCTAGCGACTTACAATGAGCAGTTCTTC.

To note about this clone: Other nucleotide sequences from this sample produce the same CDR3. The V call is TRBV5-6, the J call TRBJ2-7, with 7 bases identical to TRBD2. Per the germline V gene, CDR1 is SGHDT and CDR2 is YYEEEE. The CDR3 contains 13 residues. The V gene end was trimmed by 2 bases and the J gene end by 3 bases; junction bases not matched to a gene: 2. In DNA form, the CDR3 reads TGTGCCAGCAGCTTAGCGGGGAACTACGAGCAGTACTTC. This translates into CASSLAGNYEQYF.

This clone appeared once. The chain couples TRBV5-1 to TRBJ2-7, with 8 bases that match TRBD2. V lost 0 bases, J lost 1 base, and 3 bases stayed unmatched. CDR3 size: 15 residues. The V gene's germline CDR1 is SGHRS and CDR2 YFSETQ. The CDR3 is CASSLEVAGSYEQYF. As DNA, the CDR3 is TGCGCCAGCAGCTTGGAGGTAGCGGGGTCCTACGAGCAGTACTTC.

This chain links TRBV7-3 with TRBJ2-3; either TRBD1 or TRBD2 may fit D (5 bases each). In germline, CDR1 is SGHTA, CDR2 FQGTGA. V was cut by 4 bases and J by 6 bases, with 14 bases left in between. This CDR3 has 14 amino acids. The CDR3 protein is CASSSGTHTDTQYF. DNA of the CDR3: TGTGCCAGCAGCTCAGGGACCCATACTGATACGCAGTATTTT.

The V call is TRBV19, the J call TRBJ2-7; D remains unclear. Germline CDR1 reads LNHDA; CDR2 reads SQIVND (reference sequence). The V and J ends lost 1 base and 3 bases respectively, with 13 bases between them. This CDR3 is built from 15 residues. CDR3 bases: TGTGCCAGTAGTATAGGAGTGGCGATTGACTACGAGCAGTACTTC. Its protein product is CASSIGVAIDYEQYF.

This clone occurred a few times. The chain combines TRBV2 with TRBJ1-5; D is unresolved. Trimming removed 4 bases from V and 2 bases from J, with 12 bases in between. The germline gives CDR1 SNHLY, CDR2 FYNNEI. This CDR3 contains 15 residues. The CDR3 sequence: CASSGNTIRNQPQHF. CDR3 nucleotides: TGTGCCAGCAGTGGAAACACAATTCGCAATCAGCCCCAGCATTTT. Filled out from reference TRBV2 and TRBJ1-5, the complete variable domain reads EPEVTQTPSHQVTQMGQEVILRCVPISNHLYFYWYRQILGQKVEFLVSFYNNEISEKSEIFDDQFSVERPDGSNFTLKIRSTKLEDSAMYFCASSGNTIRNQPQHFGDGTRLSIL.

A few counts support this clone. The gene calls are TRBV4-3 and TRBJ2-1, with 10 bases aligning to TRBD2. The CDR3 runs to 16 residues. Trimming at V came to 1 base and at J to 6 bases, leaving 6 bases not matched to a gene. Germline V CDR1 and CDR2: LGHNA, YSLEER. The CDR3 region is CASSQGAGGLSNEQFF. CDR3 sequence (DNA): TGCGCCAGCAGCCAAGGAGCGGGGGGGCTTAGCAATGAGCAGTTCTTC.

This sequence joins TRBV11-3 and TRBJ2-1, with a possible D match to TRBD2 (5 bases). Trimming took 2 bases from V and 4 from J, leaving 21 bases between them. Germline values: CDR1 SGHNT, CDR2 YENEEA. This CDR3 has 18 amino acids. DNA for the CDR3: TGTGCCAGCAGCTTATTGGAGTGGGGAGTTATCTTGTACAATGAGCAGTTCTTC. As protein: CASSLLEWGVILYNEQFF.

For this clone: Other DNA sequences within the sample encode an identical CDR3. The gene calls are TRBV19 and TRBJ1-1; D unresolved. Trimming cost V 6 bases and J 3 bases, with 8 bases left between them. CDR3 length equals 12 residues. Per the germline V gene, CDR1 is LNHDA and CDR2 is SQIVND (reference sequence). The CDR3 DNA follows: TGTGCCAGTAGCGGACGGTACACTGAAGCTTTCTTT. Translated, it gives CASSGRYTEAFF.

This clone was seen a handful of times. This rearrangement joins TRBV28 to TRBJ1-5; D is undetermined. The germline gives CDR1 MDHEN, CDR2 SYDVKM. Trimming pared 2 bases from V and 8 bases from J, leaving 13 bases between. The CDR3 totals 14 residues. The chain's CDR3 is CASSLVDGREPQHF. CDR3 sequence (DNA): TGTGCCAGCAGTTTAGTGGACGGAAGGGAGCCCCAGCATTTT. Looking up the rest from reference TRBV28 and TRBJ1-5 gives the full variable domain: DVKVTQSSRYLVKRTGEKVFLECVQDMDHENMFWYRQDPGLGLRLIYFSYDVKMKEKGDIPEGYSVSREKKERFSLILESASTNQTSMYLCASSLVDGREPQHFGDGTRLSIL.

The CDR3 protein is CASSVFQPQYF. CDR3 DNA: TGTGCCAGCAGCGTCTTTCAGCCGCAGTATTTT. The rearrangement links TRBV2 to TRBJ2-3; no definite D call. With 6 bases removed from V and 10 bases from J, the gap between germline ends came to 11 bases. The CDR3 is made up of 11 amino acids. Germline V CDR1 and CDR2: SNHLY, FYNNEI.